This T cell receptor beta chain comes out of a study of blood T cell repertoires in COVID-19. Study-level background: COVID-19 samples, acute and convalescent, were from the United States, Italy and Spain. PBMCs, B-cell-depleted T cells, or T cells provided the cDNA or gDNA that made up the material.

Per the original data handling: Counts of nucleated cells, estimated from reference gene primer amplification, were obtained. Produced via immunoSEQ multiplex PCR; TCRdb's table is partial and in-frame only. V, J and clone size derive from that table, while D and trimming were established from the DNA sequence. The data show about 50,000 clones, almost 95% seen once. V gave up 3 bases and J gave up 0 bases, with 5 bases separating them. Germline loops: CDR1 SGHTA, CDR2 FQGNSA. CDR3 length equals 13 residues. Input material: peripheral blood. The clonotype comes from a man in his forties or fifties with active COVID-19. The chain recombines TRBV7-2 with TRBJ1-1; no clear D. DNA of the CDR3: TGTGCCAGCAGCTTTACTGTGAACACTGAAGCTTTCTTT. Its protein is CASSFTVNTEAFF.